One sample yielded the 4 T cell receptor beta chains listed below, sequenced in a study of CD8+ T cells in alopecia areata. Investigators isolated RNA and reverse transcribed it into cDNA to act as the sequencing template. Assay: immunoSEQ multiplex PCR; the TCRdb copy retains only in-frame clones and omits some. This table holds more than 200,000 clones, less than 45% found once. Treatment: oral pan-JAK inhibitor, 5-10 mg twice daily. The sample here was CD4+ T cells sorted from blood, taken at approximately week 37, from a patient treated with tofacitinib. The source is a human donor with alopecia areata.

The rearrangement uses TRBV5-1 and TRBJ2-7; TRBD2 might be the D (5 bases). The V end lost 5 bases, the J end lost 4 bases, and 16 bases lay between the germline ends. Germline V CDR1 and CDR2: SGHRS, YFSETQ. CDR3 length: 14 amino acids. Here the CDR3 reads CASRTSPGFYEQYF. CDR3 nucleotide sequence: TGCGCCAGCAGAACGAGTCCGGGATTTTACGAGCAGTACTTC.

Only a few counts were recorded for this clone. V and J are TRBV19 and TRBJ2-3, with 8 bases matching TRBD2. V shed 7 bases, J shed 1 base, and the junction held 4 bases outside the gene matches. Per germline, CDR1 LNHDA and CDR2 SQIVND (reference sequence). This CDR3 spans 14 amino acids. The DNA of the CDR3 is TGTGCCAGTATGCCTAGCGGGCGCACAGATACGCAGTATTTT. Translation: CASMPSGRTDTQYF.

The CDR3 nucleotides read TGTGCCAGCAGCTCTGAAGTTACCGGGGAGCTGTTTTTT. It specifies CASSSEVTGELFF. This rearrangement joins TRBV7-6 to TRBJ2-2; D unresolved. This CDR3 has 13 residues. Trimming removed 4 bases at V and 5 bases at J, with 8 bases between. Germline CDR1 SGHVS, CDR2 FNYEAQ.

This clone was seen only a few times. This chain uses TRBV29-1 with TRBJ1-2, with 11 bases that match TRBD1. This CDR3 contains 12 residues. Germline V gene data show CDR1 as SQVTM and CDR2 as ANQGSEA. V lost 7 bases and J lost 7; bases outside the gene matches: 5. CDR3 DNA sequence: TGCAGCGGCCTAGGACAGGGGGCTGGCTACACCTTC. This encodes CSGLGQGAGYTF.